This T cell receptor (beta chain) came from a study of blood T cell repertoires in COVID-19. TCRdb's table, derived via immunoSEQ multiplex PCR, lists solely in-frame clones and lacks some. The data show roughly 520,000 clones, approximately 90% seen once. In germline, CDR1 is MNHNY, CDR2 SVGAGI (reference sequence). V was clipped by 6 bases and J by 8 bases; unmatched bases: 5. The CDR3 contains 14 residues. This receptor was obtained from a woman aged 40 to 50 who had recovered from COVID-19. The sample taken for sequencing was PBMCs or T cells enriched from blood (not recorded which). V is TRBV6-6 and J is TRBJ1-6; 9 nucleotides agree with TRBD1. CDR3 nucleotide sequence: TGTGCCAGCAGCCCGGACAGGGGAGATTCACCCCTCCACTTT. Its translation is CASSPDRGDSPLHF.